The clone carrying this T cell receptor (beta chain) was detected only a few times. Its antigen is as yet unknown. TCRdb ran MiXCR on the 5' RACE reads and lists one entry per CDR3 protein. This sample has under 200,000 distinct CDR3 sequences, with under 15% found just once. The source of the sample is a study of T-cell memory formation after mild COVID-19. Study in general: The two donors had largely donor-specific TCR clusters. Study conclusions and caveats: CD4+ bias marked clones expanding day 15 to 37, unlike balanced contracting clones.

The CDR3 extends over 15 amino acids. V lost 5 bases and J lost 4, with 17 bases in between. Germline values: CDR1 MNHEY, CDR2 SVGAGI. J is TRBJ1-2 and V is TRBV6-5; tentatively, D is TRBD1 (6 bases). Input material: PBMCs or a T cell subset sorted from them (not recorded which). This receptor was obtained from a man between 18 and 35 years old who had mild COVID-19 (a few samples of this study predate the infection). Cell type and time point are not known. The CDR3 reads CASSLNRKGGYGYTF. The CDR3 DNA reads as TGTGCCAGCAGTCTCAACAGGAAGGGGGGCTATGGCTACACCTTC.